Sequencing of this T cell receptor (beta chain) was carried out in a study of cytomegalovirus exposure and HLA in healthy donors. This PCR relied on a set of 60 Vbeta primers and 13 Jbeta primers. Here immunoSEQ multiplex PCR was the method, and the copy in TCRdb shows in-frame clones only, minus some. This table holds 100,000 to 150,000 clones, 80% found once. The study, taken as a whole, reports: A list of approximately 150 TCR beta chains associated with cytomegalovirus was given.

With regard to this clone: Its matching antigen is unknown.

The CDR3 loop spans 14 amino acids. Germline loops: CDR1 SGHRS, CDR2 YFSETQ. Trimming pared 2 bases from V and 6 bases from J, leaving 9 bases between. The clonotype comes from a middle-aged man in good health and CMV-seronegative. The sequencing sample was made of PBMCs. The V gene is TRBV5-1, the J gene TRBJ1-6, with D perhaps matching TRBD1 (6 bases). CDR3 DNA: TGCGCCAGCAGCTTCGGACAGTTTAATTCACCCCTCCACTTT. Amino acids: CASSFGQFNSPLHF.